Sequencing of this T cell receptor (beta chain) was carried out in a study of blood T cell repertoires in COVID-19. Overall study context: Acute and convalescent COVID-19 specimens originated in the United States, Italy and Spain.

Participant ages covered about 18 to 95 years across 25 or so US areas. Repertoires were generated with immunoSEQ multiplex PCR, while TCRdb's copy carries only in-frame clones and drops some. Here the sample spans about 180,000 clones, about 84% being singletons. The receptor was isolated from a woman in her twenties or thirties who had recovered from COVID-19. Sequencing was performed on PBMCs or T cells enriched from blood (not recorded which).

CDR3 in amino acids: CASSQLFGSSYNEQFF. The CDR3 DNA reads as TGTGCCAGCAGCCAACTCTTCGGGAGCTCCTACAATGAGCAGTTCTTC. J is TRBJ2-1 and V is TRBV3-1 (or the pseudogene TRBV3-2); D perhaps matches TRBD2 (6 bases). There are 16 residues in the CDR3. The germline V and J ends were trimmed by 2 bases and 0 bases, with 11 bases remaining between them. CDR1 LGHDT and CDR2 YNNKEL come from the germline V gene (reference sequence).